These T cell receptor beta chains were read from a single sample in a study of T-cell memory formation after mild COVID-19. MiXCR, run by TCRdb on the 5' RACE reads, gives a single entry per CDR3 protein. In the table there are over 120,000 distinct CDR3 sequences, about 6.1% of which are singletons. Sequencing used PBMCs or a T cell subset sorted from them (not recorded which). These receptors all come from an adult woman who had mild COVID-19 (a few samples of this study predate the infection). Cell type and time point are not known. CDR3s include the opening cysteine and the closing phenylalanine or tryptophan. D genes are given only for firm matches. Expanded clones are given a class, and other clones once, few, many or no size at all.

v_gene: TRBV12-3/TRBV12-4; abundance: many; d_gene: -; j_gene: TRBJ1-1; CDR3nt: TGTGCCAGCAGTTTTAGGGGAACTGAAGCTTTCTTT; CDR3aa: CASSFRGTEAFF
v_gene: TRBV7-9; abundance: -; d_gene: TRBD1; j_gene: TRBJ2-4; CDR3nt: TGTGCCAGCAGACCCACCGGACAGGGGGCGAACATTCAGTACTTC; CDR3aa: CASRPTGQGANIQYF
v_gene: TRBV7-9; abundance: many; d_gene: -; j_gene: TRBJ1-1; CDR3nt: TGTGCCAGCAGCTCCAACCACAGCCCTGAAGCTTTCTTT; CDR3aa: CASSSNHSPEAFF
v_gene: TRBV6-6; abundance: -; d_gene: -; j_gene: TRBJ2-1; CDR3nt: TGTGCCAGCAGTTACTCCTCAAGGGAGCAGTTCTTC; CDR3aa: CASSYSSREQFF
v_gene: TRBV4-3; abundance: many; d_gene: -; j_gene: TRBJ2-5; CDR3nt: TGCGCCAGCAGCCAAGATAGGGCTCTCCAAGAGACCCAGTACTTC; CDR3aa: CASSQDRALQETQYF
v_gene: TRBV11-2; abundance: -; d_gene: -; j_gene: TRBJ2-7; CDR3nt: TGTGCCAGCAGCTCGTACGGACCGATCAGTTCCTACGAGCAGTACTTC; CDR3aa: CASSSYGPISSYEQYF
v_gene: TRBV20-1; abundance: many; d_gene: -; j_gene: TRBJ2-5; CDR3nt: TGCAGTGCTAGAGAAACGGGGGCGTACGGGACCCAGTACTTC; CDR3aa: CSARETGAYGTQYF
v_gene: TRBV29-1; abundance: -; d_gene: -; j_gene: TRBJ1-2; CDR3nt: TGCAGCGTTGAAAGGGATTACTATGGCTACACCTTC; CDR3aa: CSVERDYYGYTF
v_gene: TRBV10-3; abundance: many; d_gene: -; j_gene: TRBJ2-5; CDR3nt: TGTGCCATCAGTGAGTCCCAGGTCGCACAAGAGACCCAGTACTTC; CDR3aa: CAISESQVAQETQYF
v_gene: TRBV5-1; abundance: many; d_gene: -; j_gene: TRBJ2-5; CDR3nt: TGCGCCAGCAGCCTGACCTCTATTTACCAAGAGACCCAGTACTTC; CDR3aa: CASSLTSIYQETQYF
v_gene: TRBV30; abundance: few; d_gene: -; j_gene: TRBJ1-5; CDR3nt: TGTGCCTGGAGTGTTAATAGCAATCAGCCCCAGCATTTT; CDR3aa: CAWSVNSNQPQHF
v_gene: TRBV20-1; abundance: many; d_gene: -; j_gene: TRBJ2-1; CDR3nt: TGCAGTGCTAGAAGGCCCCGGGGAAATGAGCAGTTCTTC; CDR3aa: CSARRPRGNEQFF
v_gene: TRBV12-3/TRBV12-4; abundance: many; d_gene: -; j_gene: TRBJ2-7; CDR3nt: TGTGCCAGCAGTTTAGCCCAAATGGTCGAGCAGTACTTC; CDR3aa: CASSLAQMVEQYF
v_gene: TRBV7-2; abundance: many; d_gene: TRBD2; j_gene: TRBJ2-1; CDR3nt: TGTGCCAGCAGCTTATTCGGCGGGGAACCGACTAGCCGGAACAATGAGCAGTTCTTC; CDR3aa: CASSLFGGEPTSRNNEQFF
v_gene: TRBV12-3/TRBV12-4; abundance: few; d_gene: -; j_gene: TRBJ1-5; CDR3nt: TGTGCCAGCAGTGCCGACCCGGGGCCCCAGCATTTT; CDR3aa: CASSADPGPQHF
v_gene: TRBV4-1; abundance: many; d_gene: -; j_gene: TRBJ1-2; CDR3nt: TGCGCCAGCAGCCAAGATGCAGGGGTCGGCTATGGCTACACCTTC; CDR3aa: CASSQDAGVGYGYTF
v_gene: TRBV7-7; abundance: -; d_gene: -; j_gene: TRBJ1-4; CDR3nt: TGTGCTAGCAGCTTAGGAAAGGGGACTAATGAAAAACTGTTTTTT; CDR3aa: CASSLGKGTNEKLFF
v_gene: TRBV7-9; abundance: few; d_gene: -; j_gene: TRBJ2-3; CDR3nt: TGTGCCAGCAGCTTAGGACCACGAGATACGCAGTATTTT; CDR3aa: CASSLGPRDTQYF
v_gene: TRBV4-3; abundance: many; d_gene: TRBD2; j_gene: TRBJ2-1; CDR3nt: TGCGCCAGCAGCCAAGCGGGACTAGCGGGAGCCTATGAGCAGTTCTTC; CDR3aa: CASSQAGLAGAYEQFF
v_gene: TRBV7-2; abundance: -; d_gene: TRBD2; j_gene: TRBJ2-1; CDR3nt: TGTGCCAGCAGCTTAGGCGGGAGGGCCAAGGTTGAGCAGTTCTTC; CDR3aa: CASSLGGRAKVEQFF
v_gene: TRBV28; abundance: few; d_gene: -; j_gene: TRBJ1-1; CDR3nt: TGTGCCAGCAGTTTACTCCGCTACGCTGAAGCTTTCTTT; CDR3aa: CASSLLRYAEAFF
v_gene: TRBV12-3/TRBV12-4; abundance: few; d_gene: TRBD1; j_gene: TRBJ1-6; CDR3nt: TGTGCCAGCAGTTTAGAGACAGGGTATAATTCACCCCTCCACTTT; CDR3aa: CASSLETGYNSPLHF
v_gene: TRBV7-9; abundance: many; d_gene: TRBD1; j_gene: TRBJ2-2; CDR3nt: TGTGCCAGCAGCTCACCCCGGGGACAGGGCAACACCGGGGAGCTGTTTTTT; CDR3aa: CASSSPRGQGNTGELFF
v_gene: TRBV5-1; abundance: -; d_gene: TRBD2; j_gene: TRBJ2-1; CDR3nt: TGCGCCAGCAGCCCCACCGGGACTAGCGGCAATGAGCAGTTCTTC; CDR3aa: CASSPTGTSGNEQFF
v_gene: TRBV20-1; abundance: few; d_gene: -; j_gene: TRBJ1-3; CDR3nt: TGCAGTGCTAGGGGAGGGGGTTTCCGGAACACCATATATTTT; CDR3aa: CSARGGGFRNTIYF
v_gene: TRBV20-1; abundance: -; d_gene: -; j_gene: TRBJ2-3; CDR3nt: TGCAGTGCTAGAGTAGTAGGTTTTGCCGCGGATACGCAGTATTTT; CDR3aa: CSARVVGFAADTQYF
v_gene: TRBV5-1; abundance: many; d_gene: -; j_gene: TRBJ2-1; CDR3nt: TGCGCCAGCAGCTTCCGACAGCACTACAATGAGCAGTTCTTC; CDR3aa: CASSFRQHYNEQFF
v_gene: TRBV24-1; abundance: many; d_gene: -; j_gene: TRBJ2-5; CDR3nt: TGTGCCACCAGTGATCGACTGGGACGAGAGACCCAGTACTTC; CDR3aa: CATSDRLGRETQYF
v_gene: TRBV7-2; abundance: many; d_gene: -; j_gene: TRBJ1-1; CDR3nt: TGTGCCAGCAGCCCAGACAGGCAGAACACTGAAGCTTTCTTT; CDR3aa: CASSPDRQNTEAFF
v_gene: TRBV7-9; abundance: -; d_gene: -; j_gene: TRBJ2-1; CDR3nt: TGTGCCAGCAGCTTAGTAGTAGATCTAGCTCCTGAGCAGTTCTTC; CDR3aa: CASSLVVDLAPEQFF
v_gene: TRBV12-3/TRBV12-4; abundance: -; d_gene: TRBD2; j_gene: TRBJ2-7; CDR3nt: TGTGCCAGCAGTTTTTGGCGGGGGTGGGAGCAGTACTTC; CDR3aa: CASSFWRGWEQYF
v_gene: TRBV6-2/TRBV6-3; abundance: many; d_gene: TRBD2; j_gene: TRBJ2-7; CDR3nt: TGTGCCAGCAGTCTTTGGACTAGCGGCCCGGGGGAGCAGTACTTC; CDR3aa: CASSLWTSGPGEQYF
v_gene: TRBV7-2; abundance: -; d_gene: TRBD2; j_gene: TRBJ2-3; CDR3nt: TGTGCCAGCAGCCGCGGCGGACTAGCACCCTTTGGAACAGATACGCAGTATTTT; CDR3aa: CASSRGGLAPFGTDTQYF
v_gene: TRBV24-1; abundance: -; d_gene: -; j_gene: TRBJ2-3; CDR3nt: TGTGCCACCAGTGATAGCCTCCCAGGGGCAGATACGCAGTATTTT; CDR3aa: CATSDSLPGADTQYF
v_gene: TRBV20-1; abundance: many; d_gene: -; j_gene: TRBJ1-1; CDR3nt: TGCAGTGCTAGAGAACCCAAGAGAGCTTTCTTT; CDR3aa: CSAREPKRAFF
v_gene: TRBV6-2/TRBV6-3; abundance: -; d_gene: -; j_gene: TRBJ1-6; CDR3nt: TGTGCCAGCAAATCGGGGGGACGGGGCGATTCACCCCTCCACTTT; CDR3aa: CASKSGGRGDSPLHF
v_gene: TRBV2; abundance: many; d_gene: -; j_gene: TRBJ2-2; CDR3nt: TGTGCCAGCAGTGCCAGGGAGGCCGGGGAGCTGTTTTTT; CDR3aa: CASSAREAGELFF
v_gene: TRBV7-3; abundance: few; d_gene: TRBD2; j_gene: TRBJ2-1; CDR3nt: TGTGCCAGCAGCTTAAGTGTAGCGGGAGGGCAAAATGAGCAGTTCTTC; CDR3aa: CASSLSVAGGQNEQFF
v_gene: TRBV7-9; abundance: few; d_gene: -; j_gene: TRBJ2-1; CDR3nt: TGTGCCAGCAGCCCCCCAGCGGACTCCTACAATGAGCAGTTCTTC; CDR3aa: CASSPPADSYNEQFF
v_gene: TRBV6-1; abundance: few; d_gene: -; j_gene: TRBJ1-1; CDR3nt: TGTGCCAGCAGTGACCCGGGACACGTGAACACTGAAGCTTTCTTT; CDR3aa: CASSDPGHVNTEAFF
v_gene: TRBV6-2/TRBV6-3; abundance: -; d_gene: -; j_gene: TRBJ2-7; CDR3nt: TGTGCCACCGCCTCGAGCTCCTACGAGCAGTACTTC; CDR3aa: CATASSSYEQYF
v_gene: TRBV11-2; abundance: few; d_gene: TRBD2; j_gene: TRBJ2-3; CDR3nt: TGTGCCAGCAGCCAACAACTAGCGGCCCCGGATACGCAGTATTTT; CDR3aa: CASSQQLAAPDTQYF
v_gene: TRBV12-3/TRBV12-4; abundance: many; d_gene: -; j_gene: TRBJ1-2; CDR3nt: TGTGCCAGCAGTCCCTTGCTCTCGGGAGTCTATGGCTACACCTTC; CDR3aa: CASSPLLSGVYGYTF
v_gene: TRBV3-1; abundance: many; d_gene: TRBD1; j_gene: TRBJ2-1; CDR3nt: TGTGCCAGCAGCCAAGATCCCAGGGGGAAGCAGTTCTTC; CDR3aa: CASSQDPRGKQFF
v_gene: TRBV5-1; abundance: many; d_gene: -; j_gene: TRBJ2-2; CDR3nt: TGTGCCAGCAGCTTGGGGGGGAACACCGGGGAGCTGTTTTTT; CDR3aa: CASSLGGNTGELFF
v_gene: TRBV7-3; abundance: few; d_gene: -; j_gene: TRBJ2-7; CDR3nt: TGTGCCAGCAGCTTAAGGCCAGGGGCTCGTGGGGACGAGCAGTACTTC; CDR3aa: CASSLRPGARGDEQYF
v_gene: TRBV6-5; abundance: many; d_gene: TRBD1; j_gene: TRBJ2-1; CDR3nt: TGTGCCAGCAGCCGACAGGGCTATGAGCAGTTCTTC; CDR3aa: CASSRQGYEQFF
v_gene: TRBV20-1; abundance: many; d_gene: TRBD2; j_gene: TRBJ2-1; CDR3nt: TGCAGTGCTGGGACCGGGACTAGCGTATACAATGAGCAGTTCTTC; CDR3aa: CSAGTGTSVYNEQFF
v_gene: TRBV7-9; abundance: many; d_gene: -; j_gene: TRBJ1-1; CDR3nt: TGTGCCAGCAGCTTAAGAAGTCAGAACACTGAAGCTTTCTTT; CDR3aa: CASSLRSQNTEAFF
v_gene: TRBV5-1; abundance: -; d_gene: -; j_gene: TRBJ2-4; CDR3nt: TGCGCCAGCAGCTTGACAGGGTACATTCAGTACTTC; CDR3aa: CASSLTGYIQYF